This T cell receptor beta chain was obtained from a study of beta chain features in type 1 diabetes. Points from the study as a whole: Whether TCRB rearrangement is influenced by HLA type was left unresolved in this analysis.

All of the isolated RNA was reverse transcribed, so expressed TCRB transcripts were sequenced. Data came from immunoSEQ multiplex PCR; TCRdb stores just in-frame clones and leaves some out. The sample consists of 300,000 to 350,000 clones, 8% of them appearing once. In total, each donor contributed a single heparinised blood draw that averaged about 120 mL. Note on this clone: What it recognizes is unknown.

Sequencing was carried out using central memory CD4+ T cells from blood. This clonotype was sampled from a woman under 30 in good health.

The chain's CDR3 is CASLPYRNLVTEAFF. The CDR3 DNA follows: TGTGCCAGCCTCCCATACAGAAACCTTGTTACTGAAGCTTTCTTT. V is TRBV27 and J is TRBJ1-1; unclear D gene. This CDR3 has 15 residues. Trimming left V 8 bases short and J 5 bases short, with 21 bases between. Germline V gives CDR1 MNHEY, CDR2 SMNVEV (reference sequence).